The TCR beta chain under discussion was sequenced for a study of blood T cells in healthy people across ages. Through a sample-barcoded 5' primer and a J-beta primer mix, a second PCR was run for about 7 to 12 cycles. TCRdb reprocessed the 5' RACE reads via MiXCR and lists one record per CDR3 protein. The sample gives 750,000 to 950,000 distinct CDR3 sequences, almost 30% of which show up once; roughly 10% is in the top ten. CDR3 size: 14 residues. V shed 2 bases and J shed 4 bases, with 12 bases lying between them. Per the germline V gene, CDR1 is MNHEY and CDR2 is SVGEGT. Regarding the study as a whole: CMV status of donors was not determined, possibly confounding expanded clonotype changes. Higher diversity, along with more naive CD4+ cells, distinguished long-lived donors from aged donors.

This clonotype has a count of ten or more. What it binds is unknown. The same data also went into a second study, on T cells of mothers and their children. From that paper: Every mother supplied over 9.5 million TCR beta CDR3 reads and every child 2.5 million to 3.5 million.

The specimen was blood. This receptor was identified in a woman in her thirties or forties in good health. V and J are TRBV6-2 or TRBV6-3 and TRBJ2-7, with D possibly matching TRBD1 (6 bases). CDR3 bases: TGTGCCAGCAGTTACCCGGGACACTTTTACGAGCAGTACTTC. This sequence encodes CASSYPGHFYEQYF.